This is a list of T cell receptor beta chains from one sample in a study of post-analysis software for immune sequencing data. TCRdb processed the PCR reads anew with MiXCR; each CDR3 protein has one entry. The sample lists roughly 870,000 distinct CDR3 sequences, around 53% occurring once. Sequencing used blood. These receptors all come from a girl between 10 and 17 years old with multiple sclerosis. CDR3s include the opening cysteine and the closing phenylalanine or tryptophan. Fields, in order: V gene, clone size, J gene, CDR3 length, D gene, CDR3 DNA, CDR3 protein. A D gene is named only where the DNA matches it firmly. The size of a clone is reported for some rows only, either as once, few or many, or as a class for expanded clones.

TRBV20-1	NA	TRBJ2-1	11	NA	TGCAGTGCCAGTTCGGCTAGTGAGCAGTTCTTC	CSASSASEQFF
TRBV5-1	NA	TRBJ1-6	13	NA	TGCGCCAGCAGCCACGAGTATAATTCACCCCTCCACTTT	CASSHEYNSPLHF
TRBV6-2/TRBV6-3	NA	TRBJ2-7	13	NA	TGTGCCAGCAGTCCCATAATTATTTACGAGCAGTACTTC	CASSPIIIYEQYF
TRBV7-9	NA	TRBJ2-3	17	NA	TGTGCCAGCAGCTTAGCTGGGGGCAGAACTAGCACAGATACGCAGTATTTT	CASSLAGGRTSTDTQYF
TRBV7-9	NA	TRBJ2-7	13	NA	TGTGCCAGCAGCGACCCCATTAGTTACGAGCAGTACTTC	CASSDPISYEQYF
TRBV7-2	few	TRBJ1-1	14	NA	TGTGCCAGCAGCTTTGACGGGGCTAACACTGAAGCTTTCTTT	CASSFDGANTEAFF
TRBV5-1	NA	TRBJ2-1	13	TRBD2	TGCGCCAGCCGGACTAGCGGGAGAAATGAGCAGTTCTTC	CASRTSGRNEQFF
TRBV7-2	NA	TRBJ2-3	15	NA	TGTGCCAGCAGCGCCTCCGGGACAAGCACAGATACGCAGTATTTT	CASSASGTSTDTQYF
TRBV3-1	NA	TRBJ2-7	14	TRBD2	TGTGCCAGCAGCCAAGCAGCGGGGGGTTTTGAGCAGTACTTC	CASSQAAGGFEQYF
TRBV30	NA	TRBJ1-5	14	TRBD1	TGTGCCTGGAGTCAGGACAGGGACCGGCAGCCCCAGCATTTT	CAWSQDRDRQPQHF
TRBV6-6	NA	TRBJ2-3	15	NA	TGTGCCAGCAGTTACTTCGGGCAGGGGGGATATACGCAGTATTTT	CASSYFGQGGYTQYF
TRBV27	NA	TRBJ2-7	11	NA	TGTGCCAGCAATAGGGGCGGCGAGCAGTACTTC	CASNRGGEQYF
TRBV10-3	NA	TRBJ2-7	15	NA	TGTGCCATCAGTGAGTCGGGGACCCCTTCCTACGAGCAGTACTTC	CAISESGTPSYEQYF
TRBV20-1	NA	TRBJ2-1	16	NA	TGCAGTGCTAGAGATAGGGATAGCAGCTCCTACAATGAGCAGTTCTTC	CSARDRDSSSYNEQFF
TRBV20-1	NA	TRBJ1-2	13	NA	TGCAGTGCTAGATCGGCCGAAGAATATGGCTACACCTTC	CSARSAEEYGYTF
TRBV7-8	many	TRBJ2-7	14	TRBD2	TGTGCCAGCAGCTCTAGCGGGGGGGCTTACGAGCAGTACTTC	CASSSSGGAYEQYF
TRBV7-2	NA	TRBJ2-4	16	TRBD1	TGTGCCAGCAGCCCAGGGGGCTTTTTAGCCAAAAACATTCAGTACTTC	CASSPGGFLAKNIQYF
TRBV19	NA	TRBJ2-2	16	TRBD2	TGTGCCAGTAGCACACTGGCGGGGGGACACACCGGGGAGCTGTTTTTT	CASSTLAGGHTGELFF
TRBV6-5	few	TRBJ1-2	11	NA	TGTGCCAGCAGGATGGACAGTGGCTACACCTTC	CASRMDSGYTF
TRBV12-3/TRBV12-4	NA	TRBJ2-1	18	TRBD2	TGTGCCAGCAGTTTCGGGACTAGCGGGAGGGGAGGGTACAATGAGCAGTTCTTC	CASSFGTSGRGGYNEQFF
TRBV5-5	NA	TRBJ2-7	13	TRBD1	TGTGCCAGCAGCTTCGGGACAGAATACGAGCAGTACTTC	CASSFGTEYEQYF
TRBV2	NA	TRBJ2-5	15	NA	TGTGTCAGCAGTGCCCCCCGTACGGCACAAGAGACCCAGTACTTC	CVSSAPRTAQETQYF
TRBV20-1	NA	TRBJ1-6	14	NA	TGCGGTGTTTCCGCGGAGGGAACGGGCGCACCCCTCCACTTT	CGVSAEGTGAPLHF
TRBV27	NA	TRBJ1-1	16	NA	TGTGCCAGCAGTCAACTCCGGCAGATCATGAACACTGAAGCTTTCTTT	CASSQLRQIMNTEAFF
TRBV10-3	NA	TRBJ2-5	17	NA	TGTGCCATCAGTGAGTCTGCGACTAGTCGGGCCCAAGAGACCCAGTACTTC	CAISESATSRAQETQYF
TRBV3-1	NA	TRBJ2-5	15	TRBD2	TGTGCCAGCAGCCAGGTTCTAGCGGGAGGAGAGACCCAGTACTTC	CASSQVLAGGETQYF
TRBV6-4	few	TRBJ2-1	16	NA	TGTGCCAGCAGTGATTATCCTAAACGGGGTTACAATGAGCAGTTCTTC	CASSDYPKRGYNEQFF
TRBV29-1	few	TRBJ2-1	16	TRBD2	TGCAGCGTTGTTGGTGGGGCTAGCGGGGTCTACAATGAGCAGTTCTTC	CSVVGGASGVYNEQFF
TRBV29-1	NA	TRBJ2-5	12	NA	TGCAGCGTGGTCCCGCAGAGGGAGACCCAGTACTTC	CSVVPQRETQYF
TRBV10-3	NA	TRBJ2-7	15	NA	TGTGCCATCAGCCCGACGGTGGGACACTCCTACGAGCAGTACTTC	CAISPTVGHSYEQYF
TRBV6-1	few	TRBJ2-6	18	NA	TGTGCCAGCAGTGAACTGAGGATATCGGTCTCTGGGGCCAACGTCCTGACTTTC	CASSELRISVSGANVLTF
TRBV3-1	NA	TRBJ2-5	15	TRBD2	TGTGCCAGCAGCCATTCCGGGGGGTACCAAGAGACCCAGTACTTC	CASSHSGGYQETQYF
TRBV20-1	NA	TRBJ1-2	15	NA	TGCAGTGCTAGGAACAGGGAGGGGTTCGACTGTGGCTACACCTTC	CSARNREGFDCGYTF
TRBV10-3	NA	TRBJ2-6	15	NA	TGTGCCGTGGCAGGTGGCTACTCTGGGGCCAACGTCCTGACTTTC	CAVAGGYSGANVLTF
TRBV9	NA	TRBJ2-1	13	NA	TGTGCCAGCAGCGAGCCCCCCGGTGGCGAGCAGTTCTTC	CASSEPPGGEQFF
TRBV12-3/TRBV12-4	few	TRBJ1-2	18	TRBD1	TGTGCCAGCAGTGCCAACCCCGGGACAGGGGGCGAGGCCTATGGCTACACCTTC	CASSANPGTGGEAYGYTF
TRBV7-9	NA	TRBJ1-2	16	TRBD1	TGTGCCAGCAGCTTAGCGAACCCCGGACAGGGAAACGGCTACACCTTC	CASSLANPGQGNGYTF
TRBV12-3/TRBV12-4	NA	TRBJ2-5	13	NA	TGTGCCAGCAGACCGGACGGGGAAGAGACCCAGTACTTC	CASRPDGEETQYF
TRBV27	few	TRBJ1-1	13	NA	TGTGCCAGCTTTCGGGAGACGAACACTGAAGCTTTCTTT	CASFRETNTEAFF
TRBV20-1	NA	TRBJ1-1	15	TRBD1	TGCAGTGCTAGGCAGGGGGCGGGAGGGAACACTGAAGCTTTCTTT	CSARQGAGGNTEAFF
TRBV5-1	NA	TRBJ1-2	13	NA	TGCGCCAGCAGCTTGGGGCTTTTGGATGGCTACACCTTC	CASSLGLLDGYTF
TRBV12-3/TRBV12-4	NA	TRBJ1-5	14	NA	TGTGCCAGCAGTCCGACGGTTAGCAATCAGCCCCAGCATTTT	CASSPTVSNQPQHF
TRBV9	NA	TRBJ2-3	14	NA	TGTGCCAGCAGCGTAGAAAGGTACACAGATACGCAGTATTTT	CASSVERYTDTQYF
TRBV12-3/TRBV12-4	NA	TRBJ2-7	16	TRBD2	TGTGCCAGCAGTTTAGGAAGGAGCGGGGGGAGGTACGAGCAGTACTTC	CASSLGRSGGRYEQYF
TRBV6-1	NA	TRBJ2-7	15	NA	TGTGCCAGCAGTGAAACAGTCATACCCTACTACGAGCAGTACTTC	CASSETVIPYYEQYF
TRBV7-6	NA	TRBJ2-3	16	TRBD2	TGTGCCAGCAGCAAAGGACTAGCGGGGAGCACAGATACGCAGTATTTT	CASSKGLAGSTDTQYF
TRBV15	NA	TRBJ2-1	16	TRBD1	TGTGCCACCAGCAGGAACCGGGACAGGGGGAGTAATGAGCAGTTCTTC	CATSRNRDRGSNEQFF
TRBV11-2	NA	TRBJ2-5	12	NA	TGTGCCAGCAGCCCCATGCGGGAAGGGCAGTACTTC	CASSPMREGQYF
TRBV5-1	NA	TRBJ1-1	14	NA	TGCGCCAGCAGCCTCCAGGGCTTGGACACTGAAGCTTTCTTT	CASSLQGLDTEAFF
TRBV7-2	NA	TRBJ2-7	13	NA	TGTGCCAGCAGCTACACCCGGGACGGGGAGCAGTACTTC	CASSYTRDGEQYF
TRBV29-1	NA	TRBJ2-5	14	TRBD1	TGCAGCGTCGCCGGAGAACAGGGGGCAGAGACCCAGTACTTC	CSVAGEQGAETQYF
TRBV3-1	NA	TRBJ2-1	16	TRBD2	TGTGCCAGCAGTCACACCCTAGCGGGGGGGACCAATGAGCAGTTCTTC	CASSHTLAGGTNEQFF
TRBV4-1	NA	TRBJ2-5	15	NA	TGCGCCAGCAGCCATTCGACAGGTACCCAAGAGACCCAGTACTTC	CASSHSTGTQETQYF